What follows are 29 T cell receptor beta chains derived from one specimen sequenced in a study of shared clonotypes between healthy human individuals. The assay was immunoSEQ multiplex PCR, and TCRdb's table has in-frame clones only and misses some. The profile shows 90,000 to 120,000 clones, around 68% of them singletons. Sample: memory CD8+ T cells sorted from blood. Sample subset: CD45RO+ cells pooled with CCR7-negative TemRA cells. These receptors originate from a woman under 40 in good health.

This clone came up once. This sequence joins TRBV7-9 and TRBJ2-7; 7 nucleotides line up with TRBD1. CDR1 and CDR2 from the germline V gene are SEHNR and FQNEAQ (reference sequence). This CDR3 region has 18 residues. Trimming removed 5 bases from V and 2 bases from J; junction bases left unmatched: 18. The CDR3 reads CASSPLGTAGPGPYEQYF. The CDR3 nucleotides are TGTGCCAGCAGCCCACTCGGGACAGCAGGCCCCGGGCCCTACGAGCAGTACTTC.

The chain recombines TRBV27 with TRBJ1-4; D might be TRBD1 (6 bases). V lost 5 bases and J lost 0, with 10 bases in between. Per germline, CDR1 MNHEY and CDR2 SMNVEV (reference sequence). CDR3 size: 15 residues. CDR3 in DNA: TGTGCCAGCAGTCCGACAGGTCCAACTAATGAAAAACTGTTTTTT. It translates to CASSPTGPTNEKLFF.

This chain joins TRBV7-8 and TRBJ1-5, with D tentatively TRBD1 (6 bases). V lost 0 bases to trimming and J lost 0 bases, with 18 bases between them. This CDR3 comprises 19 residues. CDR1 is SGHVS, CDR2 FQNEAQ, per germline. The CDR3 protein is CASSLALRGVFYSNQPQHF. DNA of the CDR3: TGTGCCAGCAGCTTAGCGCTGAGGGGGGTATTTTATAGCAATCAGCCCCAGCATTTT.

This chain uses TRBV4-2 with TRBJ1-5; possibly TRBD1 for D (5 bases). Germline lookup yields CDR1 LGHNA and CDR2 YNFKEQ. CDR3 size: 15 residues. Trimming stripped 0 bases from V and 7 bases from J, with 13 bases between. The CDR3, as DNA: TGTGCCAGCAGCCAAGATTTAGAGGGGACCCAGCCCCAGCATTTT. It encodes CASSQDLEGTQPQHF.

The chain uses TRBV11-2 and TRBJ2-4; D could derive from TRBD1 or TRBD2 (5 bases each). Trimming cost V 1 base and J 7 bases, with 11 bases left between them. Germline lookup yields CDR1 SGHAT and CDR2 FQNNGV. This CDR3 spans 14 amino acids. The CDR3 loop is CASSLVLGTNIQYF. DNA for the CDR3: TGTGCCAGCAGCTTAGTCTTAGGGACGAACATTCAGTACTTC.

This clone occurred a few times. CDR3 sequence: CASSLGSGHETQYF. The DNA for the CDR3 is TGTGCCAGCAGCTTAGGTAGTGGGCACGAGACCCAGTACTTC. The chain employs TRBV7-6 and TRBJ2-5; no reliable D call. The CDR3 spans 14 residues. The V and J ends lost 1 base and 5 bases respectively, with 11 bases between them. Germline V gene lookup returns CDR1 SGHVS and CDR2 FNYEAQ.

CDR3 nucleotides: TGTGCCAGCAGCTTATTCCTAGCGGGAGGGCCAGATACGCAGTATTTT. This codes for CASSLFLAGGPDTQYF. The rearrangement uses TRBV7-9 and TRBJ2-3; TRBD2 matches 12 bases. Trimming cost V 2 bases and J 4 bases; bases outside gene matches: 4. The CDR3 contains 16 residues. The V gene's germline CDR1 is SEHNR and CDR2 FQNEAQ (reference sequence).

This clone occurred a few times. This chain links TRBV29-1 with TRBJ2-1; D is unresolved. Trimming cost V 3 bases and J 5 bases, with 8 bases left between them. Germline values: CDR1 SQVTM, CDR2 ANQGSEA. The CDR3 is 12 amino acids. The DNA of the CDR3 is TGCAGCGTTGATCAAACCCACAATGAGCAGTTCTTC. It yields the protein CSVDQTHNEQFF.

This clone was counted a few times. The chain carries TRBV7-8 and TRBJ2-7; 11 nucleotides agree with TRBD2. With V trimmed by 5 bases and J by 2 bases, 5 bases remained unmatched. The CDR3 length is 15 residues. Germline values: CDR1 SGHVS, CDR2 FQNEAQ. DNA for the CDR3: TGTGCCAGCAGCCCAGGGACTAGCGGCGCCTACGAGCAGTACTTC. This codes for CASSPGTSGAYEQYF.

The rearrangement links TRBV6-1 to TRBJ2-2, with TRBD2 matching 8 bases. The V segment lost 2 bases and the J segment 3 bases; nucleotides outside the gene matches: 2. The germline gives CDR1 MNHNS, CDR2 SASEGT. This CDR3 has 15 residues. The CDR3 region is CASSETSGYTGELFF. CDR3 sequence (DNA): TGTGCCAGCAGTGAAACTAGCGGATACACCGGGGAGCTGTTTTTT.

The gene calls are TRBV30 and TRBJ2-1; the match to TRBD2 covers 8 bases. The germline CDR1 and CDR2 sequences are GTSNPN and SVGIG (reference sequence). The V and J ends lost 0 bases and 4 bases, in that order; junction bases with no gene match: 5. The CDR3 spans 15 residues. The CDR3 bases are TGTGCCTGGAGTGTTGGGCTAGCGGGTTACAATGAGCAGTTCTTC. Residues: CAWSVGLAGYNEQFF.

This clone was found a few times. V and J are TRBV19 and TRBJ2-7; 10 bases match TRBD2. Germline V CDR1 and CDR2: LNHDA, SQIVND (reference sequence). V lost 3 bases and J lost 2; bases outside the gene matches: 1. The CDR3 is 14 residues long. Here the CDR3 DNA reads TGTGCCAGTAGTATTACTAGCGGGGCCTACGAGCAGTACTTC. It encodes CASSITSGAYEQYF.

The rearrangement uses TRBV5-6 and TRBJ1-1; D remains unclear. V was clipped by 1 base and J by 1 base, with 8 bases between them. The germline CDR1 and CDR2 sequences are SGHDT and YYEEEE. This CDR3 contains 14 residues. The CDR3: CASSLYEANTEAFF. The DNA of the CDR3 is TGTGCCAGCAGCTTGTATGAGGCGAACACTGAAGCTTTCTTT.

Regarding this clone: The same CDR3 also results from other DNA sequences found in this sample. The chain recombines TRBV19 with TRBJ2-1; the match to TRBD2 covers 12 bases. This CDR3 region has 15 residues. Germline lookup yields CDR1 LNHDA and CDR2 SQIVND (reference sequence). V lost 9 bases to trimming and J lost 7 bases; unmatched junction nucleotides: 10. This CDR3 is CASSLAGGPGNEQFF. DNA of the CDR3: TGTGCCAGCTCCCTAGCGGGAGGGCCGGGAAATGAGCAGTTCTTC.

CDR3 residues: CASSRQSYSNQPQHF. The CDR3 DNA follows: TGTGCCAGCAGTCGACAGAGCTATAGCAATCAGCCCCAGCATTTT. The chain employs TRBV28 and TRBJ1-5, with a tentative D call TRBD1 (5 bases). The CDR3 contains 15 residues. CDR1 is MDHEN, CDR2 SYDVKM, per germline. V lost 5 bases and J 0 bases, leaving 11 bases between the germline ends. The entire variable domain, with the rest obtained from reference TRBV28 and TRBJ1-5, is as follows: DVKVTQSSRYLVKRTGEKVFLECVQDMDHENMFWYRQDPGLGLRLIYFSYDVKMKEKGDIPEGYSVSREKKERFSLILESASTNQTSMYLCASSRQSYSNQPQHFGDGTRLSIL.

This sequence joins TRBV2 and TRBJ2-7; 7 positions match TRBD2. Germline lookup yields CDR1 SNHLY and CDR2 FYNNEI. The trim removed 11 bases at V and 0 bases at J, leaving 10 bases unmatched. CDR3 length equals 14 residues. Written as DNA, the CDR3 is TGTGCCTCAATTTGGGTAGCGGGCTCCTACGAGCAGTACTTC. It specifies CASIWVAGSYEQYF.

The chain is built from TRBV6-1 and TRBJ1-2; 8 bases map to TRBD1. Germline lookup yields CDR1 MNHNS and CDR2 SASEGT. The CDR3 sequence is 13 residues long. J was trimmed by 8 bases and V by 1 base; bases with no gene match: 3. CDR3 protein: CASSEGTGGGYTF. DNA for the CDR3: TGTGCCAGCAGTGAAGGCACAGGGGGAGGCTACACCTTC.

CDR3 sequence (DNA): TGTGCCTGGAAGAGACAGAGGAACACTGAAGCTTTCTTT. Protein product: CAWKRQRNTEAFF. The gene calls are TRBV30 and TRBJ1-1; a weak D match, TRBD1 (5 bases). The CDR3 extends over 13 amino acids. Trimming shortened V by 4 bases and J by 1 base, and 10 bases separated the two germline ends. Germline values: CDR1 GTSNPN, CDR2 SVGIG (reference sequence).

Regarding this clone: The sample contains more than one DNA sequence encoding this CDR3. The gene calls are TRBV7-6 and TRBJ2-2, with 10 bases that match TRBD2. This CDR3 contains 17 residues. The germline gives CDR1 SGHVS, CDR2 FNYEAQ. V dropped 1 base and J dropped 5; count of bases not matched to a gene: 7. The DNA of the CDR3 is TGTGCCAGCAGCTTAGGAGCGGGAGGGCCCGGTACCGGGGAGCTGTTTTTT. Encoded protein: CASSLGAGGPGTGELFF.

The chain joins TRBV5-1 to TRBJ2-1, with TRBD2 identical over 9 bases. The CDR3 is made up of 17 amino acids. Germline lookup yields CDR1 SGHRS and CDR2 YFSETQ. V trimming: 0 bases; J trimming: 5 bases; junction bases outside the gene matches: 9. The CDR3 sequence: CASSLGRAGGPHNEQFF. DNA for the CDR3: TGCGCCAGCAGCTTGGGCCGGGCGGGAGGGCCCCACAATGAGCAGTTCTTC.

Ten or more counts support this clone. The chain employs TRBV6-1 and TRBJ1-5; the D is unclear. The CDR3 contains 13 residues. The germline V gene encodes CDR1 MNHNS and CDR2 SASEGT. Trimming shortened V by 0 bases and J by 6 bases, and 6 bases separated the two germline ends. The chain's CDR3 is CASSEAFAQPQHF. DNA of the CDR3: TGTGCCAGCAGTGAAGCTTTCGCTCAGCCCCAGCATTTT.

There are a few counts of this clone. The chain is built from TRBV29-1 and TRBJ2-3; TRBD2 agrees at 9 bases. From germline, CDR1 is SQVTM and CDR2 ANQGSEA. V dropped 5 bases and J dropped 6; count of bases not matched to a gene: 3. The CDR3 is made up of 12 amino acids. For the CDR3, the DNA is TGCAGCGTTCACAGCGGGAGGGATACGCAGTATTTT. Amino acids: CSVHSGRDTQYF.

This clone was detected only once. V gene TRBV6-1 combines with J gene TRBJ1-2, with D unclear. CDR3 length: 15 residues. CDR1 and CDR2 from the germline V gene are MNHNS and SASEGT. V dropped 0 bases and J dropped 4 bases, with 12 bases sitting between them. CDR3 sequence reads: CASSEARGIGYGYTF. The CDR3, as DNA: TGTGCCAGCAGTGAAGCTCGAGGGATAGGCTATGGCTACACCTTC.

The rearrangement joins TRBV5-4 to TRBJ2-7; 8 positions agree with TRBD2. CDR1 and CDR2 from the germline V gene are SGHNT and YYREEE (reference sequence). The CDR3 sequence is 19 residues long. The V segment lost 0 bases and the J segment 2 bases; nucleotides outside the gene matches: 16. In nucleotides, the CDR3 is TGTGCCAGCAGCTTGGTACGGGGAGGGTGGCGGGAGGTCCCCTACGAGCAGTACTTC. It encodes CASSLVRGGWREVPYEQYF. The entire variable domain, with the rest obtained from reference TRBV5-4 and TRBJ2-7, is as follows: ETGVTQSPTHLIKTRGQQVTLRCSSQSGHNTVSWYQQALGQGPQFIFQYYREEENGRGNFPPRFSGLQFPNYSSELNVNALELDDSALYLCASSLVRGGWREVPYEQYFGPGTRLTVT.

The chain carries TRBV28 and TRBJ2-7, with D perhaps being TRBD1 or TRBD2 (5 bases each). Looked up from germline, CDR1 is MDHEN and CDR2 is SYDVKM. Trimming shortened V by 7 bases and J by 4 bases, and 20 bases separated the two germline ends. CDR3 size: 15 residues. The CDR3 sequence: CASTPWVGGIYEQYF. The CDR3 DNA sequence: TGTGCCAGCACCCCTTGGGTTGGGGGAATATACGAGCAGTACTTC.

V usage is TRBV5-6 and J usage is TRBJ2-1, with TRBD2 identical over 9 bases. The CDR3 spans 17 residues. Trimming took 1 base from V and 4 from J; bases not matched to a gene: 9. CDR1 is SGHDT and CDR2 is YYEEEE in the germline V gene. CDR3 nucleotide sequence: TGTGCCAGCAGCTTGCTAGCGGGGTGGGGTAAATACAATGAGCAGTTCTTC. Translation: CASSLLAGWGKYNEQFF.

There are a few counts of this clone. The rearrangement uses TRBV6-1 and TRBJ2-6, with D unclear. V gave up 3 bases and J gave up 0 bases, with 6 bases separating them. Germline V gene data show CDR1 as MNHNS and CDR2 as SASEGT. The CDR3 covers 15 residues. CDR3 bases: TGTGCCAGCAGTGACACCAACTCTGGGGCCAACGTCCTGACTTTC. Encoded protein: CASSDTNSGANVLTF.

The genes are TRBV2 and TRBJ2-3; 13 bases align to TRBD2. CDR3 length: 19 amino acids. The junction had 14 bases not matched to a gene; V was cut back by 6 bases and J by 2 bases. Germline CDR1 reads SNHLY; CDR2 reads FYNNEI. CDR3 residues: CASRAGTKGLAGLTDTQYF. The CDR3 DNA follows: TGTGCCAGCAGAGCCGGGACAAAGGGACTAGCGGGGCTCACAGATACGCAGTATTTT.

CDR3 sequence reads: CASSAGATDTDTQYF. The DNA of the CDR3 is TGTGCCAGCAGTGCTGGGGCAACCGACACAGATACGCAGTATTTT. The J gene is TRBJ2-3, the V gene TRBV6-4, with TRBD1 as a possible D gene (5 bases). The CDR3 spans 15 residues. Trimming cost V 4 bases and J 2 bases, with 13 bases left between them. CDR1 is MRHNA, CDR2 SNTAGT, per germline.